Here is one T cell receptor (beta chain) with its context. What it recognizes is unknown. The data were taken from a study of beta chain features in type 1 diabetes. The study, taken as a whole, reports: A moderate, significant TCRB CDR3 shortening appeared in type 1 diabetes across four CD4+ subsets.

This CDR3 spans 14 amino acids. The V gene's germline CDR1 is SGHTS and CDR2 YDEGEE. Trimming pared 2 bases from V and 2 bases from J, leaving 9 bases between. The study reverse transcribed the entire isolated RNA, so it sequenced expressed TCRB transcripts. TCRdb's copy holds only in-frame clones and misses some; the assay was immunoSEQ multiplex PCR. The sample lists 130,000 or so clones, approximately 10% occurring once. This clonotype was obtained from a man younger than 45 with type 1 diabetes. Source material: central memory CD4+ T cells from blood. This chain connects TRBV5-8 to TRBJ2-3; perhaps TRBD1 as D (5 bases). The CDR3 is CASSLRQSTDTQYF. In nucleotides, the CDR3 is TGTGCCAGCAGCTTAAGACAGTCCACAGATACGCAGTATTTT.